This T cell receptor (beta chain) was sequenced during a study of blood T cell repertoires in COVID-19. CDR1 and CDR2 (germline): DFQATT, SNEGSKA (reference sequence). With V trimmed by 4 bases and J by 7 bases, 9 bases remained unmatched. The CDR3 sequence is 14 residues long. TCRdb keeps only in-frame clones here, not all; method: immunoSEQ multiplex PCR. Counted here are roughly 73,000 clones, about four fifths occurring once; the ten biggest clones make up about 21%. The sample comprised peripheral blood. V is TRBV20-1 and J is TRBJ1-5; 8 bases agree with TRBD1. The sequence came from a man in his 70s with acute or convalescent COVID-19. For the CDR3, the DNA is TGCAGTGCTAATGACAGGGGCGTCTGGCAGCCCCAGCATTTT. Translation gives CSANDRGVWQPQHF.